These T cell receptor beta chains were read from a single sample in a study of blood T cell repertoires in COVID-19. Measured with immunoSEQ multiplex PCR; TCRdb has only the in-frame clones, and not every one. The table shows about 390,000 clones, with approximately 87% occurring only once. Sequenced: PBMCs or T cells enriched from blood (not recorded which). These receptors were obtained from a woman between 50 and 59 years old who had recovered from COVID-19. Both conserved end residues are part of each CDR3. A D gene is named only where the DNA matches it firmly. Size is omitted from some rows. Given values are once, few, many or a class for expanded clones.

CDR3nt,CDR3aa,abundance,v_gene,d_gene,j_gene
TGTGCCAGCAGCCGACAGGGGAACAATCAGCCCCAGCATTTT,CASSRQGNNQPQHF,-,TRBV9,TRBD1,TRBJ1-5
TGTGCCAGCAGAATGAGCTCTGGAAACACCATATATTTT,CASRMSSGNTIYF,-,TRBV6-5,-,TRBJ1-3
TGTGCCAGCAGTTCGGGAAGTTCCAGGGGGTATGGCTACACCTTC,CASSSGSSRGYGYTF,-,TRBV28,TRBD1,TRBJ1-2
TGCGCCAGCAGCCAAGATATGACAGGGGTTACCAAAAACATTCAGTACTTC,CASSQDMTGVTKNIQYF,-,TRBV4-1,TRBD1,TRBJ2-4
TGTGCCAGCAGCCGAGGGTGGACTGGCGCCTACGAGCAGTACTTC,CASSRGWTGAYEQYF,-,TRBV6-5,-,TRBJ2-7
TGTGCCTGGAGTGGGTCCGGGTCGGATACGCAGTATTTT,CAWSGSGSDTQYF,-,TRBV30,-,TRBJ2-3
TGTGCCAGTACTAGCGGGGCTAACAATGAGCAGTTCTTC,CASTSGANNEQFF,few,TRBV28,TRBD2,TRBJ2-1
TGTGCCAGCCGAGGACAGGGGGTTCTTAATTCACCCCTCCACTTT,CASRGQGVLNSPLHF,once,TRBV28,TRBD1,TRBJ1-6
TGTGCCAGCAGCCAGGGACAGAACTATGGCTACACCTTC,CASSQGQNYGYTF,-,TRBV2,TRBD1,TRBJ1-2
TGTGCCAGCAGCTTAACGGCGAACACTGAAGCTTTCTTT,CASSLTANTEAFF,few,TRBV7-3,-,TRBJ1-1
TGTGCCAGCACCGGACAGAGGGGGTCGGCCCAGCATTTT,CASTGQRGSAQHF,-,TRBV6-5,-,TRBJ1-5
TGTGCCAGCTCCCCTCTTATAGCGGGGGGTTCCTACGAGCAGTACTTC,CASSPLIAGGSYEQYF,-,TRBV18,TRBD2,TRBJ2-7
TGTGCCAGCAGTGCACCGGGACAGAATCAGCCCCAGCATTTT,CASSAPGQNQPQHF,-,TRBV27,TRBD1,TRBJ1-5
TGTGCCAGCAGTCAAGGGACACACTACGAGCAGTACTTC,CASSQGTHYEQYF,few,TRBV28,-,TRBJ2-7
TGTGCCAGCAGTGAACATGGGGGGAACTATGGCTACACCTTC,CASSEHGGNYGYTF,-,TRBV6-1,-,TRBJ1-2
TGTGCCAGCAGCGTACTAACCGGGGAGCTGTTTTTT,CASSVLTGELFF,-,TRBV9,-,TRBJ2-2
TGTGCCACCAGCAGCGGGGTTCCGAACACTGAAGCTTTCTTT,CATSSGVPNTEAFF,-,TRBV15,-,TRBJ1-1
TGTGCCAGCAGCTTAGCGGCAGGGTATAATTCACCCCTCCACTTT,CASSLAAGYNSPLHF,-,TRBV7-6,-,TRBJ1-6
TGTGCCAGCAGACTCGCCGGGACATATTACAATGAGCAGTTCTTC,CASRLAGTYYNEQFF,-,TRBV6-5,-,TRBJ2-1
TGTGCCAGCAGTATGGACAGTACTAACTATGGCTACACCTTC,CASSMDSTNYGYTF,-,TRBV27,-,TRBJ1-2
TGCGCCAGCAGTTTTACTCTCGGGGGGAACTCCTACAATGAGCAGTTCTTC,CASSFTLGGNSYNEQFF,-,TRBV5-1,TRBD2,TRBJ2-1
TGCGCCAGCAGCCAAGCAGGGGGCTATGGCTACACCTTC,CASSQAGGYGYTF,-,TRBV4-3,TRBD1,TRBJ1-2
TGTGCCAGCCGGGACGGGAGGAACGAGCAGTACTTC,CASRDGRNEQYF,-,TRBV2,TRBD2,TRBJ2-7
TGTGCCAGCAGTTACCTGGACAGGAGCTCCTACGAGCAGTACTTC,CASSYLDRSSYEQYF,-,TRBV6-5,TRBD1,TRBJ2-7
TGTGCCAGCAGCGAGTCCGGGACAGTTAATTCACCCCTCCACTTT,CASSESGTVNSPLHF,few,TRBV2,TRBD1,TRBJ1-6
TGTGCCAGCCACCGGGACAGGGGGCTCGGCGGGGAGCTGTTTTTT,CASHRDRGLGGELFF,-,TRBV19,TRBD1,TRBJ2-2
TGTGCCAGCAGCTTTGGTAGCGGGGGGGCCTACGAGCAGTACTTC,CASSFGSGGAYEQYF,-,TRBV7-2,TRBD2,TRBJ2-7
TGTGCCAGCAGTTACTCCCAGCGGGGGGGGGAGCAAGAGACCCAGTACTTC,CASSYSQRGGEQETQYF,-,TRBV6-2/TRBV6-3,TRBD2,TRBJ2-5
TGTGCCAGCAGTGAAGCGGTAGGACTAGGGAACAATGAGCAGTTCTTC,CASSEAVGLGNNEQFF,-,TRBV6-1,TRBD2,TRBJ2-1
TGCGCCAGCAGCCCCTCAGGCGGGACAGCAGGAAACACCATATATTTT,CASSPSGGTAGNTIYF,-,TRBV4-3,TRBD1,TRBJ1-3
TGTGCCAGCAGTGATTATACAGGGGAATTGAGCGGCTACACCTTC,CASSDYTGELSGYTF,-,TRBV2,TRBD1,TRBJ1-2
TGTGCCAGCTTTCCGGGGAACATGAACACTGAAGCTTTCTTT,CASFPGNMNTEAFF,-,TRBV6-5,-,TRBJ1-1